Sequencing of this TCR beta chain was carried out in a study of CD8 T cells in ankylosing spondylitis. As regards this clonotype: The target antigen is unknown.

TCRdb fed the 5' RACE reads into MiXCR, producing one record per CDR3 protein. The sample contains around 480,000 distinct CDR3 sequences, roughly 18% of which appear only once. From germline, CDR1 is MGHRA and CDR2 YSYEKL. Trimming removed 0 bases at V and 0 bases at J, with 15 bases between. The CDR3 consists of 18 residues. Findings and caveats of the study: Earlier work had already found some motif variants in reactive arthritis synovial fluid and blood. Seemingly characteristic of ankylosing spondylitis blood was a TCR beta motif consisting of under 10 highly homologous variants.

The specimen was blood, either unsorted or a sorted T cell fraction (not recorded which). The receptor was derived from a male donor with ankylosing spondylitis. The chain employs TRBV4-1 and TRBJ2-4, with TRBD2 as a possible D gene (5 bases). The DNA of the CDR3 is TGCGCCAGCAGCCAAGATCTGAGCGGCGTGGGAGCCAAAAACATTCAGTACTTC. It translates to CASSQDLSGVGAKNIQYF.